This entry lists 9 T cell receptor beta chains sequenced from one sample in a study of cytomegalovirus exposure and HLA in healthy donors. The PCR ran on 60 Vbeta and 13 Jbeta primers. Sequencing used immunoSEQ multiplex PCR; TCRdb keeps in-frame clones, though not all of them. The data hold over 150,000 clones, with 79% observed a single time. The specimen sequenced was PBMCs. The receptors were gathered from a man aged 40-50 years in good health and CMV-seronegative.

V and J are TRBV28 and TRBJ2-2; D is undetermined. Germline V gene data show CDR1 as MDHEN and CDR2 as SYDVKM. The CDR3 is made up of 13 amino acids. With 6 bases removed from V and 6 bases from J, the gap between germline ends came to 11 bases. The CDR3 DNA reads TGTGCCAGCAGAATCAGAATCCCCGGGGAGCTGTTTTTT. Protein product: CASRIRIPGELFF. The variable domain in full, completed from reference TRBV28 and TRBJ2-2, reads DVKVTQSSRYLVKRTGEKVFLECVQDMDHENMFWYRQDPGLGLRLIYFSYDVKMKEKGDIPEGYSVSREKKERFSLILESASTNQTSMYLCASRIRIPGELFFGEGSRLTVL.

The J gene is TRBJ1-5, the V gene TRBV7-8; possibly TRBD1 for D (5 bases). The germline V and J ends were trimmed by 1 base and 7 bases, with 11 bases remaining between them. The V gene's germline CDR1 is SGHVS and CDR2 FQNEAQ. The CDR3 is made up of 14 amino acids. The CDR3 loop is CASSLGRGGQPQHF. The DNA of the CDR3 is TGTGCCAGCAGCTTAGGGAGGGGAGGACAGCCCCAGCATTTT.

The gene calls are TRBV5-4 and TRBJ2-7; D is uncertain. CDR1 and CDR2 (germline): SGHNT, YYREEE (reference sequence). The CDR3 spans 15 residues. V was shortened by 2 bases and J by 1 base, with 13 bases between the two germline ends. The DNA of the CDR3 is TGTGCCAGCAGCTTTTTCGAGCGCGAGTCCTACGAGCAGTACTTC. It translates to CASSFFERESYEQYF.

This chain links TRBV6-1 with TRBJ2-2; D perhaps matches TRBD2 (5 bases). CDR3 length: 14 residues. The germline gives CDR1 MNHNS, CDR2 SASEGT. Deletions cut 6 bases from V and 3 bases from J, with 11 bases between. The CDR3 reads CASRRVSDTGELFF. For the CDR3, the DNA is TGTGCCAGCAGGCGGGTTTCTGACACCGGGGAGCTGTTTTTT.

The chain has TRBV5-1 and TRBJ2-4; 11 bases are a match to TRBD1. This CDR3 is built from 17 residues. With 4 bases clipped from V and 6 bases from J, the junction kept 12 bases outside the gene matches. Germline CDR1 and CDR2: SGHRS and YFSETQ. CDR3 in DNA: TGCGCCAGCAGCGAATCCGGGACAGGGGGTTTCGGAAACATTCAGTACTTC. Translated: CASSESGTGGFGNIQYF. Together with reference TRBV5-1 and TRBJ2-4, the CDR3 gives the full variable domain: KAGVTQTPRYLIKTRGQQVTLSCSPISGHRSVSWYQQTPGQGLQFLFEYFSETQRNKGNFPGRFSGRQFSNSRSEMNVSTLELGDSALYLCASSESGTGGFGNIQYFGAGTRLSVL.

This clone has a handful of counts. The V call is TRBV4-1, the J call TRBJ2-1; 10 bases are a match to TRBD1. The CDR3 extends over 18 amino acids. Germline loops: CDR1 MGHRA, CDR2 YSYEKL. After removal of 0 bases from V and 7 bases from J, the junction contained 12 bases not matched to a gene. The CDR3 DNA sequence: TGCGCCAGCAGCCAAGAGATTGGGGACAGGGGCCCCACTAATGAGCAGTTCTTC. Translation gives CASSQEIGDRGPTNEQFF.

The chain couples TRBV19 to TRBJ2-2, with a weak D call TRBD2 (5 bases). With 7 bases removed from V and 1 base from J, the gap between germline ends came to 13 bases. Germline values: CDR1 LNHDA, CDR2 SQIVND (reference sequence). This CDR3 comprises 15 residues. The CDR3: CASTQRGWNTGELFF. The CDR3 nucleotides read TGTGCCAGTACCCAACGGGGTTGGAACACCGGGGAGCTGTTTTTT.

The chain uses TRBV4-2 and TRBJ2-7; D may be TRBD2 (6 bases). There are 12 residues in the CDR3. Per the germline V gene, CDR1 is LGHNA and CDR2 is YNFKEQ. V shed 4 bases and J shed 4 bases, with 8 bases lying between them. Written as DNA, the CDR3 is TGTGCCAGCAGCCCCGGAGGGTACGAGCAGTACTTC. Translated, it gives CASSPGGYEQYF.

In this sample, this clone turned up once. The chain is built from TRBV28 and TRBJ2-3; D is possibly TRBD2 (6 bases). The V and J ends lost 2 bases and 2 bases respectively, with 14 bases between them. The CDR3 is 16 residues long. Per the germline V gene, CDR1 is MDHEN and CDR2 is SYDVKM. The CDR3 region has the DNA TGTGCCAGCAGTTTAAGGGTTAGCGGCTTCACAGATACGCAGTATTTT. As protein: CASSLRVSGFTDTQYF.